This T cell receptor (beta chain) originates from a study of response to subunit inactivated influenza vaccine. MiXCR was run by TCRdb on the RT-PCR reads, yielding one entry per CDR3 protein. The sample contains roughly 500,000 distinct CDR3 sequences, more than 15% of which appear only once. The study, taken as a whole, reports: The authors offered the suggestion that each seasonal influenza vaccination recruits few new T cells.

Details on this clonotype: Its antigen is unidentified.

The germline V gene encodes CDR1 LGHDT and CDR2 YNNKEL (reference sequence). Trimming removed 5 bases from V and 10 bases from J; junction bases left unmatched: 5. There are 13 residues in the CDR3. V is TRBV3-1 and J is TRBJ1-4; 9 bases are a match to TRBD1. This receptor was obtained from a man aged 50 to 75 who received an inactivated influenza vaccine. This specimen consisted of CD4+ T cells sorted from PBMCs, obtained less than 25 months after vaccination. In DNA form, the CDR3 reads TGTGCCAGCAGCTGGGGACAGGGAGCAAAACTGTTTTTT. This codes for CASSWGQGAKLFF.